This is a list of T cell receptor beta chains from one sample in a study of cytomegalovirus exposure and HLA in healthy donors. The assay was immunoSEQ multiplex PCR, and TCRdb's table has in-frame clones only and misses some. Of around 99,000 clones in the sample, 73% were seen once. Input material: PBMCs. The receptors originated from a young man in good health and CMV-seronegative. The CDR3 runs from the conserved cysteine through the conserved F or W. Each record gives: clone size, V gene, J gene, CDR3 protein. Clone size appears in some rows only: once, few, many, or a class for an expanded clone.

abundance: -; v_gene: TRBV2; j_gene: TRBJ1-5; CDR3aa: CASKLDGNQPQHF
abundance: -; v_gene: TRBV9; j_gene: TRBJ2-1; CDR3aa: CASSFRDNEQFF
abundance: -; v_gene: TRBV7-9; j_gene: TRBJ2-5; CDR3aa: CASSFREGETQYF
abundance: few; v_gene: TRBV2; j_gene: TRBJ1-1; CDR3aa: CASNGEGWTEAFF
abundance: once; v_gene: TRBV6-5; j_gene: TRBJ2-5; CDR3aa: CASSSQGARETQYF
abundance: -; v_gene: TRBV5-4; j_gene: TRBJ1-4; CDR3aa: CASSLGQTATNEKLFF
abundance: few; v_gene: TRBV5-1; j_gene: TRBJ1-2; CDR3aa: CASSLRTDYGYTF
abundance: -; v_gene: TRBV5-4; j_gene: TRBJ2-5; CDR3aa: CASSWRLAGAQETQYF
abundance: -; v_gene: TRBV7-9; j_gene: TRBJ2-3; CDR3aa: CASGATSGWADTQYF
abundance: -; v_gene: TRBV11-3; j_gene: TRBJ1-1; CDR3aa: CASSTGGGLTEAFF
abundance: few; v_gene: TRBV29-1; j_gene: TRBJ2-6; CDR3aa: CSVQERGASFSGSGANVLTF
abundance: -; v_gene: TRBV5-1; j_gene: TRBJ2-3; CDR3aa: CASSTVQGASTDTQYF
abundance: -; v_gene: TRBV6-1; j_gene: TRBJ2-7; CDR3aa: CASSRRDRDEQYF
abundance: -; v_gene: TRBV2; j_gene: TRBJ2-5; CDR3aa: CASSGTSGRQETQYF
abundance: -; v_gene: TRBV28; j_gene: TRBJ1-2; CDR3aa: CASSLGLDYGYTF
abundance: -; v_gene: TRBV19; j_gene: TRBJ2-1; CDR3aa: CASKRLDAVNEQFF
abundance: -; v_gene: TRBV7-9; j_gene: TRBJ1-5; CDR3aa: CASSLGQGANNQPQHF
abundance: -; v_gene: TRBV7-7; j_gene: TRBJ2-2; CDR3aa: CASSLELAGNTGELFF
abundance: once; v_gene: TRBV7-9; j_gene: TRBJ1-6; CDR3aa: CASSLVDRGNSPLHF
abundance: few; v_gene: TRBV4-1; j_gene: TRBJ2-2; CDR3aa: CASSQLIAGVHTGELFF
abundance: -; v_gene: TRBV6-4; j_gene: TRBJ2-1; CDR3aa: CASSDSGGVGWDEQFF
abundance: -; v_gene: TRBV5-1; j_gene: TRBJ1-4; CDR3aa: CASSPGEDRVNEKLFF
abundance: -; v_gene: TRBV6-1; j_gene: TRBJ2-5; CDR3aa: CASSEGPGQGTETQYF
abundance: -; v_gene: TRBV5-1; j_gene: TRBJ2-3; CDR3aa: CASRPDLRGISTDTQYF
abundance: -; v_gene: TRBV6-6; j_gene: TRBJ1-1; CDR3aa: CASSYPGHQNTEAFF
abundance: many; v_gene: TRBV4-1; j_gene: TRBJ2-7; CDR3aa: CASSLDRVGEQYF
abundance: -; v_gene: TRBV5-4; j_gene: TRBJ1-1; CDR3aa: CASSLDPGDNTEAFF
abundance: -; v_gene: TRBV2; j_gene: TRBJ2-3; CDR3aa: CASSTGTGGMDTQYF
abundance: -; v_gene: TRBV15; j_gene: TRBJ1-5; CDR3aa: CATNENRGLQPQHF
abundance: -; v_gene: TRBV4-1; j_gene: TRBJ2-5; CDR3aa: CASSQDPGTGVVETQYF
abundance: -; v_gene: TRBV5-1; j_gene: TRBJ1-5; CDR3aa: CASSAEGGNQPQHF
abundance: -; v_gene: TRBV21-1; j_gene: TRBJ2-2; CDR3aa: CASSNKLAGVTGELFF
abundance: once; v_gene: TRBV5-1; j_gene: TRBJ2-7; CDR3aa: CASSLEATVPYEQYF
abundance: once; v_gene: TRBV27; j_gene: TRBJ2-7; CDR3aa: CASSTWGGYEQYF
abundance: once; v_gene: TRBV5-8; j_gene: TRBJ1-4; CDR3aa: CANQANRALTNEKLFF
abundance: -; v_gene: TRBV5-1; j_gene: TRBJ2-5; CDR3aa: CASSLAGGGRETQYF
abundance: -; v_gene: TRBV2; j_gene: TRBJ1-3; CDR3aa: CASSEYLQAYSGNTIYF
abundance: -; v_gene: TRBV9; j_gene: TRBJ1-3; CDR3aa: CASSGRRGHSGNTIYF
abundance: -; v_gene: TRBV9; j_gene: TRBJ2-1; CDR3aa: CASSLISDQRNEQFF
abundance: -; v_gene: TRBV28; j_gene: TRBJ2-3; CDR3aa: CASSLPESDTQYF
abundance: once; v_gene: TRBV19; j_gene: TRBJ1-6; CDR3aa: CASSPDRVRSPLHF
abundance: -; v_gene: TRBV5-1; j_gene: TRBJ2-5; CDR3aa: CASSLGGTEEETQYF
abundance: -; v_gene: TRBV18; j_gene: TRBJ2-3; CDR3aa: CASSRGTSGVGTDTQYF
abundance: -; v_gene: TRBV4-2; j_gene: TRBJ2-5; CDR3aa: CASSQDSGGAGETQYF
abundance: -; v_gene: TRBV5-1; j_gene: TRBJ2-3; CDR3aa: CASSLAGQVSTDTQYF
abundance: -; v_gene: TRBV6-1; j_gene: TRBJ1-6; CDR3aa: CASCGDNSPLHF
abundance: -; v_gene: TRBV5-1; j_gene: TRBJ1-4; CDR3aa: CASSLAHGQDEKLFF
abundance: once; v_gene: TRBV27; j_gene: TRBJ2-1; CDR3aa: CASSQLAGGLNEQFF
abundance: few; v_gene: TRBV5-4; j_gene: TRBJ1-5; CDR3aa: CASSLQGAGQPQHF
abundance: -; v_gene: TRBV18; j_gene: TRBJ2-3; CDR3aa: CASSPWESDTQYF
abundance: once; v_gene: TRBV28; j_gene: TRBJ2-1; CDR3aa: CASSLGQGKMNEQFF
abundance: -; v_gene: TRBV7-2; j_gene: TRBJ2-3; CDR3aa: CASSLEWTRTHTQYF